The entry below gives a single T cell receptor (beta chain) sequence along with its context. The CDR3 consists of 14 residues. V lost 3 bases and J lost 7; bases outside the gene matches: 5. Per germline, CDR1 KGHDR and CDR2 SFDVKD. Individuals aged 18 to 89 years were recruited from approximately 24 US areas. Researchers sorted participants into cohorts using their self-reported clinical history. The data were taken from a study of blood T cell repertoires in COVID-19. Study in general: From T cells, B-cell-depleted T cells, or PBMCs came the material, which was cDNA or gDNA.

As processed by the authors: Scientists estimated how many nucleated cells there were by amplifying reference gene primers. Clones were sequenced by immunoSEQ multiplex PCR, and TCRdb holds only the in-frame ones, with some missing. From that table come the V and J calls and clone size; the DNA was used to work out D and trimming. Among about 360,000 clones listed, 70% to 90% were seen once. The source material was PBMCs or T cells enriched from blood (not recorded which). This TCR came from a woman between 40 and 55 years old with acute COVID-19. This chain uses TRBV24-1 with TRBJ1-2; TRBD1 matches at 9 bases. The CDR3: CATSDRGQGTGYTF. The DNA of the CDR3 is TGTGCCACCAGTGATCGTGGACAGGGGACTGGCTACACCTTC.